The entry below gives a single TCR beta chain sequence along with its context. This sample stems from a study of CD8 T cells in ankylosing spondylitis. A quantitative 5'-RACE method, one with molecular barcodes, was used to make TCR beta libraries. TCRdb itself ran the 5' RACE reads through MiXCR, one entry per CDR3 protein. This sample has roughly 97,000 distinct CDR3 sequences, with about 8.3% found just once. V lost 3 bases, J lost 4 bases, and 13 bases lay in between. The CDR3 loop spans 15 amino acids. Germline loops: CDR1 SGHRS, CDR2 YFSETQ. The clonotype comes from a male donor with ankylosing spondylitis or in good health (not recorded which). The chain is built from TRBV5-1 and TRBJ1-4; D perhaps matches TRBD1 (6 bases). Material for sequencing was blood, either unsorted or a sorted T cell fraction (not recorded which). The CDR3 nucleotides read TGCGCCAGCAGCTCTACAGGGTCGATTAATGAAAAACTGTTTTTT. Translation gives CASSSTGSINEKLFF.